These 32 T cell receptor beta chains originate from one sample sequenced in a study of OX40 agonist ivuxolimab in advanced cancers. Sequencing used immunoSEQ multiplex PCR; TCRdb keeps in-frame clones, though not all of them. The sample carries about 10,000 clones, 70% to 80% recorded once. The sequencing here drew on CD4+ or CD8+ T cells sorted from blood, taken in a trial of the OX40 agonist ivuxolimab. The receptors stem from an adult with an advanced solid tumor such as melanoma, head and neck, liver or kidney cancer.

The chain links TRBV9 to TRBJ2-7; the D gene is possibly TRBD1 (6 bases). CDR1 is SGDLS, CDR2 YYNGEE, per germline. This CDR3 region has 13 residues. The V gene lost 4 bases and the J gene lost 9 bases, with 17 bases spanning the gap. The CDR3 region is CASSSHRENGQYF. The CDR3 DNA follows: TGTGCCAGCAGCTCCCACAGGGAAAACGGGCAGTACTTC.

The rearrangement links TRBV7-6 to TRBJ2-7; 8 bases align to TRBD2. Germline assignment: CDR1 SGHVS and CDR2 FNYEAQ. J lost 2 bases, V lost 5 bases, and 11 bases had no gene match. The CDR3 spans 16 residues. The CDR3 region has the DNA TGTGCCAGCAGCCCTACACTCGGGGGGGGAGCCTACGAGCAGTACTTC. Amino acids: CASSPTLGGGAYEQYF.

The chain uses TRBV28 and TRBJ1-5, with 7 bases that match TRBD1. CDR1 is MDHEN, CDR2 SYDVKM, per germline. CDR3 size: 16 residues. V shed 3 bases, J shed 4 bases, and the junction held 9 bases outside the gene matches. The CDR3 reads CASSFRGTASNQPQHF. The CDR3 nucleotides are TGTGCCAGCAGTTTCCGAGGGACAGCTTCTAATCAGCCCCAGCATTTT.

The chain carries TRBV19 and TRBJ1-1; 8 bases are shared with TRBD1. CDR3 size: 15 residues. CDR1 LNHDA and CDR2 SQIVND come from the germline V gene (reference sequence). With 2 bases clipped from V and 4 bases from J, the junction kept 6 bases outside the gene matches. CDR3 residues: CASSISQGAFTEAFF. The CDR3 nucleotides are TGTGCCAGTAGTATATCGCAGGGGGCTTTCACTGAAGCTTTCTTT.

V gene TRBV7-8 combines with J gene TRBJ1-3; a possible D gene is TRBD1 (5 bases). The CDR3 covers 17 residues. The germline CDR1 and CDR2 sequences are SGHVS and FQNEAQ. Trimming stripped 3 bases from V and 0 bases from J, with 15 bases between. CDR3 bases: TGTGCCAGCAGCTTTTCCATAGGGGCAGTCTCTGGAAACACCATATATTTT. It specifies CASSFSIGAVSGNTIYF.

A word on this clone: One junction end disagrees with the germline gene, perhaps due to a read error. The genes are TRBV27 and TRBJ1-2; a weak D match, TRBD1 (5 bases). The germline gives CDR1 MNHEY, CDR2 SMNVEV (reference sequence). CDR3 size: 16 residues. The CDR3 nucleotides read TGTGCCGGCAGTTCTATACCCCCGCCAGGGCAAGATGGCTACACCTTC. It yields the protein CAGSSIPPPGQDGYTF.

The V call is TRBV11-1, the J call TRBJ2-3; possible D gene TRBD2, 7 bases. V gave up 3 bases and J gave up 6 bases, with 16 bases separating them. This CDR3 contains 15 residues. Germline assignment: CDR1 SGHAT and CDR2 FQDESV (reference sequence). The CDR3 region has the DNA TGTGCCAGCAGCTTGGGAGGGGGTGATCCTGATACGCAGTATTTT. Its protein is CASSLGGGDPDTQYF.

The chain links TRBV2 to TRBJ2-1; 13 nucleotides match TRBD2. The junction had 9 bases not matched to a gene; V was cut back by 6 bases and J by 10 bases. Germline CDR1 and CDR2: SNHLY and FYNNEI. This CDR3 has 15 amino acids. CDR3 bases: TGTGCCAGCAGCCGAGGACTAGCGGGAGAGAGAGAGCAGTTCTTC. This encodes CASSRGLAGEREQFF.

The count of this clone is one. This chain uses TRBV7-6 with TRBJ2-5, with a tentative D call TRBD2 (5 bases). Deletions cut 8 bases from V and 5 bases from J, with 27 bases between. Germline V lookup: CDR1 SGHVS, CDR2 FNYEAQ. This CDR3 has 17 amino acids. The DNA for the CDR3 is TGTGCCAGCGGCTGGGAAGCGGCAGGAGCTTTGGATGAGACCCAGTACTTC. Translating gives CASGWEAAGALDETQYF.

The table lists this clone with a few counts. The J gene is TRBJ2-2, the V gene TRBV27; D is unresolved. V lost 4 bases, J lost 8 bases, and 11 bases lay in between. CDR1 is MNHEY, CDR2 SMNVEV, per germline (reference sequence). CDR3 length: 13 amino acids. The CDR3 region is CASSWQRAGELFF. In DNA form, the CDR3 reads TGTGCCAGCAGTTGGCAACGCGCTGGGGAGCTGTTTTTT.

The chain combines TRBV6-6 with TRBJ2-4; D is uncertain. The CDR3 contains 13 residues. Germline V gene data show CDR1 as MNHNY and CDR2 as SVGAGI (reference sequence). Trimming took 0 bases from V and 7 from J, leaving 7 bases between them. CDR3 in amino acids: CASSYSIGNIQYF. CDR3 DNA sequence: TGTGCCAGCAGTTACTCGATAGGGAACATTCAGTACTTC.

This chain joins TRBV19 and TRBJ1-5; 10 positions agree with TRBD1. CDR1 LNHDA and CDR2 SQIVND come from the germline V gene (reference sequence). Trimming cost V 11 bases and J 0 bases; bases outside gene matches: 10. The CDR3 is 16 amino acids. The CDR3 sequence: CAPLGQGPYSNQPQHF. As DNA, the CDR3 is TGTGCCCCCCTGGGACAGGGGCCGTATAGCAATCAGCCCCAGCATTTT.

The V call is TRBV5-1, the J call TRBJ2-1; tentatively, D is TRBD1 or TRBD2 (6 bases each). CDR1 SGHRS and CDR2 YFSETQ come from the germline V gene. Trimming shortened V by 4 bases and J by 9 bases, and 14 bases separated the two germline ends. The CDR3 covers 13 residues. The CDR3: CASSRGGLVEQFF. The DNA for the CDR3 is TGCGCCAGCAGCAGAGGGGGACTTGTTGAGCAGTTCTTC.

The chain recombines TRBV27 with TRBJ2-5, with a tentative D call TRBD1 (6 bases). The CDR3 totals 15 residues. Trimming pared 2 bases from V and 4 bases from J, leaving 14 bases between. Germline-derived CDR1 and CDR2 are MNHEY and SMNVEV (reference sequence). DNA for the CDR3: TGTGCCAGCAGTTTAGGCCAGGGGATTGGAGAGACCCAGTACTTC. It is translated as CASSLGQGIGETQYF.

J is TRBJ2-1 and V is TRBV6-6; the match to TRBD2 covers 10 bases. V shed 4 bases, J shed 9 bases, and the junction held 9 bases outside the gene matches. CDR1 and CDR2 from the germline V gene are MNHNY and SVGAGI (reference sequence). This CDR3 has 15 amino acids. CDR3 sequence: CASSSPQREGTEQFF. The CDR3 DNA follows: TGTGCCAGCAGTTCCCCCCAGCGGGAGGGAACTGAGCAGTTCTTC.

The chain joins TRBV7-3 to TRBJ2-3; D uncertain. V lost 8 bases and J 2 bases, leaving 17 bases between the germline ends. In germline, CDR1 is SGHTA, CDR2 FQGTGA. This CDR3 is built from 15 residues. The CDR3 region is CASALEAGLTDTQYF. The CDR3 nucleotides are TGTGCCAGCGCATTAGAGGCAGGCCTCACAGATACGCAGTATTTT.

The CDR3 sequence is CASSSGTGGPEQYF. The CDR3 region has the DNA TGTGCCAGCAGCTCCGGGACAGGGGGCCCCGAGCAGTACTTC. The chain is built from TRBV7-9 and TRBJ2-7; 12 nucleotides align to TRBD1. The CDR3 extends over 14 amino acids. Germline V gives CDR1 SEHNR, CDR2 FQNEAQ (reference sequence). V was pared by 4 bases and J by 6 bases, with 4 bases of the junction left unmatched. Looking up the rest from reference TRBV7-9 and TRBJ2-7 gives the full variable domain: DTGVSQNPRHKITKRGQNVTFRCDPISEHNRLYWYRQTLGQGPEFLTYFQNEAQLEKSRLLSDRFSAERPKGSFSTLEIQRTEQGDSAMYLCASSSGTGGPEQYFGPGTRLTVT.

The J gene is TRBJ1-1, the V gene TRBV28; 7 bases line up with TRBD1. The length of the CDR3 is 13 residues. Germline V gene sequence: CDR1 MDHEN, CDR2 SYDVKM. The V and J ends lost 5 bases and 7 bases, in that order; junction bases with no gene match: 7. CDR3 sequence: CASSPRGQIEAFF. Here the CDR3 DNA reads TGTGCCAGCAGTCCAAGGGGACAGATTGAAGCTTTCTTT.

The chain employs TRBV11-3 and TRBJ2-5; D is uncertain. The V end was cut by 3 bases, the J end by 5 bases, with 10 bases between. Germline values: CDR1 SGHNT, CDR2 YENEEA. The CDR3 length is 13 residues. DNA for the CDR3: TGTGCCAGCAGCTTCATCCAAGGGGAGACCCAGTACTTC. Its protein is CASSFIQGETQYF.

The rearrangement uses TRBV14 and TRBJ2-3; D gene ambiguous. CDR1 is SGHDN, CDR2 FVKESK, per germline. The CDR3 extends over 16 amino acids. V lost 0 bases and J 1 base, leaving 11 bases between the germline ends. CDR3 in DNA: TGTGCCAGCAGCCAAGATCGTTTAGGCGGCACAGATACGCAGTATTTT. It yields the protein CASSQDRLGGTDTQYF.

This clone has more than one count but fewer than ten. CDR3 loop: CASSSFWEQYF. DNA for the CDR3: TGTGCCAGCAGTTCCTTCTGGGAGCAGTACTTC. This chain uses TRBV28 with TRBJ2-7; no reliable D call. This CDR3 spans 11 amino acids. Germline loops: CDR1 MDHEN, CDR2 SYDVKM. Trimming took off 4 bases at V and 7 bases at J, with 8 bases between the two ends.

The chain combines TRBV7-6 with TRBJ2-1; unclear D gene. The germline V gene encodes CDR1 SGHVS and CDR2 FNYEAQ. V lost 0 bases to trimming and J lost 6 bases, with 6 bases between them. The CDR3 sequence is 13 residues long. The CDR3 sequence is CASSLAKFNEQFF. The CDR3 nucleotides read TGTGCCAGCAGCTTAGCTAAGTTCAATGAGCAGTTCTTC.

This clone was observed a few times. This chain connects TRBV10-3 to TRBJ2-3; 9 nucleotides align to TRBD2. Germline V lookup: CDR1 ENHRY, CDR2 SYGVKD. The CDR3 covers 17 residues. J lost 1 base, V lost 0 bases, and 5 bases had no gene match. The CDR3 nucleotides read TGTGCCATCAGTGAGTCCTCTAGCGGGATCGGCACAGATACGCAGTATTTT. This encodes CAISESSSGIGTDTQYF.

This clone was seen only a few times. The chain couples TRBV5-6 to TRBJ1-2; 8 bases map to TRBD1. The germline V gene has CDR1 SGHDT and CDR2 YYEEEE. The V and J ends lost 3 bases and 4 bases, in that order; junction bases with no gene match: 11. This CDR3 has 16 amino acids. In nucleotides, the CDR3 is TGTGCCAGCAGCTCAATTTCAGGGGGCCGCGCCTATGGCTACACCTTC. Translation: CASSSISGGRAYGYTF. Variable domain in full (rest from reference TRBV5-6 and TRBJ1-2): DAGVTQSPTHLIKTRGQQVTLRCSPKSGHDTVSWYQQALGQGPQFIFQYYEEEERQRGNFPDRFSGHQFPNYSSELNVNALLLGDSALYLCASSSISGGRAYGYTFGSGTRLTVV.

The chain is built from TRBV27 and TRBJ2-7, with D tentatively TRBD2 (6 bases). From germline, CDR1 is MNHEY and CDR2 SMNVEV (reference sequence). V was clipped by 8 bases and J by 4 bases, with 6 bases between them. CDR3 length: 10 amino acids. As DNA, the CDR3 is TGTGCCAGCGGGAGGTACGAGCAGTACTTC. It encodes CASGRYEQYF.

The chain combines TRBV28 with TRBJ2-7; 13 bases map to TRBD2. Germline V gives CDR1 MDHEN, CDR2 SYDVKM. The ends lost 6 bases at V and 2 bases at J; junction bases unmatched: 4. This CDR3 contains 15 residues. In nucleotides, the CDR3 is TGTGCCAGCAGCCAAGGACTAGCGGGGGCCTACGAGCAGTACTTC. It is translated as CASSQGLAGAYEQYF.

The chain recombines TRBV7-6 with TRBJ1-1; D call uncertain. This CDR3 comprises 11 residues. Germline-derived CDR1 and CDR2 are SGHVS and FNYEAQ. Trimming took 4 bases from V and 5 from J, leaving 5 bases between them. The CDR3 loop is CASSWETEAFF. CDR3 DNA sequence: TGTGCCAGCAGCTGGGAGACTGAAGCTTTCTTT.

This clone came up a few times. V is TRBV10-2 and J is TRBJ1-1; no definite D call. The germline gives CDR1 WSHSY, CDR2 SAAADI. V was shortened by 2 bases and J by 5 bases, with 9 bases between the two germline ends. CDR3 size: 13 residues. This CDR3 reads CASSEMGNTEAFF. For the CDR3, the DNA is TGCGCCAGCAGTGAGATGGGGAATACTGAAGCTTTCTTT.

The rearrangement links TRBV7-6 to TRBJ2-1, with D possibly being TRBD2 (6 bases). V lost 5 bases to trimming and J lost 0 bases, with 14 bases between them. This CDR3 is 16 amino acids long. The V gene's germline CDR1 is SGHVS and CDR2 FNYEAQ. The CDR3 spells CASSLVGGDSYNEQFF. As DNA, the CDR3 is TGTGCCAGCAGCCTGGTGGGGGGAGACTCCTACAATGAGCAGTTCTTC.

The chain carries TRBV7-9 and TRBJ2-7; TRBD2 matches at 8 bases. CDR1 and CDR2 (germline): SEHNR, FQNEAQ (reference sequence). The junction had 11 bases not matched to a gene; V was cut back by 5 bases and J by 5 bases. The CDR3 loop spans 15 amino acids. The CDR3 region is CASSPQSGRVHEQYF. Here the CDR3 DNA reads TGTGCCAGCAGCCCACAAAGCGGGAGAGTCCACGAGCAGTACTTC.

The chain is built from TRBV6-5 and TRBJ1-4; D might be TRBD1 (5 bases). The CDR3 totals 16 residues. The germline gives CDR1 MNHEY, CDR2 SVGAGI. The V gene lost 0 bases and the J gene lost 3 bases, with 11 bases spanning the gap. Written as DNA, the CDR3 is TGTGCCAGCAGTTACTCAGCTGGGGCGCCTAATGAAAAACTGTTTTTT. Translation: CASSYSAGAPNEKLFF.

The chain carries TRBV11-2 and TRBJ2-2; 8 nucleotides agree with TRBD2. V was pared by 0 bases and J by 5 bases, with 5 bases of the junction left unmatched. The germline CDR1 and CDR2 sequences are SGHAT and FQNNGV. The CDR3 has 16 amino acids. This chain's CDR3 is CASSLDLLAETGELFF. The CDR3 nucleotides are TGTGCCAGCAGCTTAGATCTACTAGCGGAGACCGGGGAGCTGTTTTTT.